These 7 T cell receptor beta chains originate from one sample sequenced in a study of blood T cell repertoires in COVID-19. Here immunoSEQ multiplex PCR was the method, and the copy in TCRdb shows in-frame clones only, minus some. The table shows about 160,000 clones, with over 60% occurring only once. The source material was peripheral blood. These receptors originate from a woman of 80 years or more with acute or convalescent COVID-19.

This chain links TRBV9 with TRBJ1-1; TRBD1 is a possible D gene (6 bases). CDR1 and CDR2 from the germline V gene are SGDLS and YYNGEE. The CDR3 loop spans 15 amino acids. The V end lost 2 bases, the J end lost 2 bases, and 13 bases lay between the germline ends. The CDR3 is CASSVGGHLNTEAFF. CDR3 in DNA: TGTGCCAGCAGCGTTGGGGGACACCTAAACACTGAAGCTTTCTTT.

The chain has TRBV29-1 and TRBJ2-5; TRBD1 aligns across 7 bases. This CDR3 is 12 amino acids long. Germline V CDR1 and CDR2: SQVTM, ANQGSEA. The V and J ends lost 8 bases and 5 bases, in that order; junction bases with no gene match: 8. In DNA, the CDR3 is TGCAGCCACCGACAGGGCGGTGAGACCCAGTACTTC. Amino acids: CSHRQGGETQYF. The full variable domain, with the rest looked up from reference TRBV29-1 and TRBJ2-5, is SAVISQKPSRDICQRGTSLTIQCQVDSQVTMMFWYRQQPGQSLTLIATANQGSEATYESGFVIDKFPISRPNLTFSTLTVSNMSPEDSSIYLCSHRQGGETQYFGPGTRLLVL.

V and J are TRBV19 and TRBJ1-2, with 8 bases aligning to TRBD1. Trimming removed 9 bases from V and 4 bases from J; junction bases left unmatched: 10. In germline, CDR1 is LNHDA, CDR2 SQIVND (reference sequence). The CDR3 spans 14 residues. Here the CDR3 DNA reads TGTGCCAGCACACCGGACAGGGCCTTCTATGGCTACACCTTC. This gives the protein CASTPDRAFYGYTF.

The J gene is TRBJ1-2, the V gene TRBV6-4, with 7 bases aligning to TRBD1. J was trimmed by 4 bases and V by 0 bases; bases with no gene match: 5. CDR1 is MRHNA, CDR2 SNTAGT, per germline. CDR3 length: 15 amino acids. CDR3 nucleotides: TGTGCCAGCAGTGACTCACAACAGGGGCTCTATGGCTACACCTTC. Protein: CASSDSQQGLYGYTF.

This chain connects TRBV2 to TRBJ2-2; TRBD1 aligns across 7 bases. The length of the CDR3 is 15 residues. Losses at the gene ends were 5 bases for V and 4 bases for J; bases not matched to a gene: 7. Germline V gene lookup returns CDR1 SNHLY and CDR2 FYNNEI. CDR3 bases: TGTGCCAGCAGTCAGAGGGGGCAAGGCACCGGGGAGCTGTTTTTT. Translating gives CASSQRGQGTGELFF.

The chain carries TRBV11-2 and TRBJ1-3; tentatively, D is TRBD1 (5 bases). This CDR3 contains 14 residues. Per the germline V gene, CDR1 is SGHAT and CDR2 is FQNNGV. V lost 4 bases to trimming and J lost 5 bases, with 12 bases between them. The DNA of the CDR3 is TGTGCCAGCAGCTCTCCGGGACTGCGAAACACCATATATTTT. Amino acids: CASSSPGLRNTIYF.

This clone was counted a single time. The J gene is TRBJ2-5, the V gene TRBV4-2; TRBD2 matches 7 bases. This CDR3 comprises 15 residues. J gave up 1 base and V 7 bases, and 9 bases lay outside the gene matches. The germline CDR1 and CDR2 sequences are LGHNA and YNFKEQ. The DNA of the CDR3 is TGTGCCAGCAAGCCCGCCGCGGGAGTCCAAGAGACCCAGTACTTC. Translation gives CASKPAAGVQETQYF.